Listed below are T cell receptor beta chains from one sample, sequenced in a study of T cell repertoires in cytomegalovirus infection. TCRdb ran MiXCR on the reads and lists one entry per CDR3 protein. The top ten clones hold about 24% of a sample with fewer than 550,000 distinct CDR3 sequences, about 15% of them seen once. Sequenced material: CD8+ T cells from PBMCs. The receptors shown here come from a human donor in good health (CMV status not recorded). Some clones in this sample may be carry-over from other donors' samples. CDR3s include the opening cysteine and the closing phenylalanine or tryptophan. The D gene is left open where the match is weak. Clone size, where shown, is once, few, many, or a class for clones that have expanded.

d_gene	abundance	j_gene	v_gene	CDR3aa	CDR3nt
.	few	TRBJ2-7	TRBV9	CASSPEVSRWEQYF	TGTGCCAGCAGCCCAGAGGTCAGTAGGTGGGAGCAGTACTTC
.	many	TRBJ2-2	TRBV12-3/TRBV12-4	CASSFLEMTDANTGELFF	TGTGCCAGCAGTTTTTTAGAGATGACCGACGCGAACACCGGGGAGCTGTTTTTT
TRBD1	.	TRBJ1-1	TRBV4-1	CASSQGQSPTEAFF	TGCGCCAGCAGCCAGGGACAGAGTCCAACTGAAGCTTTCTTT
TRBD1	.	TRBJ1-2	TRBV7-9	CASSLVGTGTGGYTF	TGTGCCAGCAGCTTAGTAGGGACAGGGACAGGCGGCTACACCTTC
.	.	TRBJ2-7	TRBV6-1	CASREYGRTYEQYF	TGTGCCAGCAGGGAATACGGCAGGACCTACGAGCAGTACTTC
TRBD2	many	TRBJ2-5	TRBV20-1	CSAIRLAVFQETQYF	TGCAGTGCTATAAGACTAGCGGTCTTCCAAGAGACCCAGTACTTC
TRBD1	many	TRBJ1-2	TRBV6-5	CASSYALQGAYGYTF	TGTGCCAGCAGTTACGCCTTGCAGGGGGCTTATGGCTACACCTTC
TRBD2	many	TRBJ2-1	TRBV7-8	CASSPKMSGLEIDNEQFF	TGTGCCAGCAGCCCTAAGATGTCGGGACTAGAGATTGACAATGAGCAGTTCTTC
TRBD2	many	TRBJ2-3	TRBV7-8	CASSPTIAEGGDTQYF	TGTGCCAGCAGCCCGACCATAGCGGAGGGAGGGGATACGCAGTATTTT
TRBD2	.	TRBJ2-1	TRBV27	CASSFGGGVNEQFF	TGTGCCAGCAGTTTTGGGGGGGGGGTCAATGAGCAGTTCTTC
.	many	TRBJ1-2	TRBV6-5	CASSYSRDTANYGYTF	TGTGCCAGCAGTTACTCGCGGGACACAGCTAACTATGGCTACACCTTC
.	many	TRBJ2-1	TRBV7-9	CASSAPRDLIKHNEQFF	TGTGCCAGCAGCGCCCCCCGGGACCTCATCAAACACAATGAGCAGTTCTTC
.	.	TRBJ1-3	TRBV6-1	CASSDIPHLSGNTIYF	TGTGCCAGCAGCGACATACCTCACCTCTCTGGAAACACCATATATTTT
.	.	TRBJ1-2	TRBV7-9	CASSLGVNNGYTF	TGTGCCAGCAGCTTAGGAGTAAACAATGGCTACACCTTC